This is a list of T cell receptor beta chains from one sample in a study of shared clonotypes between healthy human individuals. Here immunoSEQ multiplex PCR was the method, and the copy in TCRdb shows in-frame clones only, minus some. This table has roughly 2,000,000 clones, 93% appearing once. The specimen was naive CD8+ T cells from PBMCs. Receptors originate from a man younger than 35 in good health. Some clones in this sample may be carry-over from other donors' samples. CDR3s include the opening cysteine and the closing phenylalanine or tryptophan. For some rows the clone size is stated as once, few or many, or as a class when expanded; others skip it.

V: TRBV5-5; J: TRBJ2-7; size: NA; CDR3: CASSFIPSGGTYEQYF
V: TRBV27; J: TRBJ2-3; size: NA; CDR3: CASSLGLAGIDTQYF
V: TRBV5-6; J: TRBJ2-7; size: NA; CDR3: CASSADGSYEQYF
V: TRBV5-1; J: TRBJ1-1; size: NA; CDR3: CASSGGTNLLTEAFF
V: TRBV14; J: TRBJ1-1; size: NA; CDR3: CASSRKITVAGFGAFF
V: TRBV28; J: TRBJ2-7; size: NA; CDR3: CASSFDRTPSSYEQYF
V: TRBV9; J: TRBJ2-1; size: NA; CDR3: CASSPQRAGASNNEQFF
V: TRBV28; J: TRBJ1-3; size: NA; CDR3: CASSLWSSGNTIYF
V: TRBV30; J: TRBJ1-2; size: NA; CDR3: CAWSSFQGHDYTF
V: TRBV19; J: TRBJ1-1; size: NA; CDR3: CASSLDSSTEAFF
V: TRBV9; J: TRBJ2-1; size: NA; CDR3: CASSLEGLAINEQFF
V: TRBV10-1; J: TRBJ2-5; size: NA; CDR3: CASSQEGRQETQYF
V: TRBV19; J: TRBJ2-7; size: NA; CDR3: CASRARDRGLDEQYF
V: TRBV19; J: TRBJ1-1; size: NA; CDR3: CASSMTVLWATEAFF
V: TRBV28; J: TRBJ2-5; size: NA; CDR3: CASSSPGQGQETQYF
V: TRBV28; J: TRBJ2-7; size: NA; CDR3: CASSAPKTGAYEQYF
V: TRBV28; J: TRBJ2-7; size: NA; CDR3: CASSFPLRTSIHEQYF
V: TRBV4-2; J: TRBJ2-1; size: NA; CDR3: CASSRLLVASGNYNEQFF
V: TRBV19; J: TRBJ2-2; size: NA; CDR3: CASRPANTGELFF
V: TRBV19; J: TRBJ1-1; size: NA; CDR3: CASSPRGNTEAFF
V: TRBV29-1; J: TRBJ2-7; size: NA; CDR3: CSVLGQGAVGEQYF
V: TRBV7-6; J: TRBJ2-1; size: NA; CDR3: CASSLDAGLYNEQFF
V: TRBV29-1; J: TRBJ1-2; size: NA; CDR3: CSVQGQGAGYGYTF
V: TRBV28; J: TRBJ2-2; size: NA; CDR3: CASIDVWGKNTGELFF
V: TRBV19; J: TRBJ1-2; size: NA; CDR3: CATSWGGARDGYTF
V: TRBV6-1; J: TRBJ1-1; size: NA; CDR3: CASSTSTGNTEAFF
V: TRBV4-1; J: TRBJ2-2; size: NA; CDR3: CASSQDRITGELFF
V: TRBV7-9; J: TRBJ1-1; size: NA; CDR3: CASSFPGTGTEAFF
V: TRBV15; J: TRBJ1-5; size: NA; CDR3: CATSRAGGRPTQPQHF
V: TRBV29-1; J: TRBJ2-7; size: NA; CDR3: CSVDTGTDRNEQYF
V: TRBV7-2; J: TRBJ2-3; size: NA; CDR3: CASSLTGEGGDTQYF
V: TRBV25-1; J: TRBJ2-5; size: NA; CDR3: CASSFRETQYF
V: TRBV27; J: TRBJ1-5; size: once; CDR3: CASSFGQGASQPQHF
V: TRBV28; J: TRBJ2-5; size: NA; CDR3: CASSSWTRKVEMETQYF
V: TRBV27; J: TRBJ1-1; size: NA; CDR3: CASSPAGTAHTEAFF
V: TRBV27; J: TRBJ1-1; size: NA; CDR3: CASSLPGAEAFF
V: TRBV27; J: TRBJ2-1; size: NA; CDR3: CASSTDAGGRVEQFF
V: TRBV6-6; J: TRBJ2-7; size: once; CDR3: CASSYLYEQYF
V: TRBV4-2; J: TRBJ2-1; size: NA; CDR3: CASSQEEGYNEQFF
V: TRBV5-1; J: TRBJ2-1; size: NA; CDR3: CASRVTSGALYNEQFF
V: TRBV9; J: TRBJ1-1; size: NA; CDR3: CASSVGMYGHPKNTEAFF
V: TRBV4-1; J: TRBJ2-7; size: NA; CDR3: CASSTRGPYEQYF
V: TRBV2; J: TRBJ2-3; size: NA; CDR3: CASKAQTARSTDTQYF
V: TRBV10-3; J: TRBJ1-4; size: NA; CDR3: CAISESGAREKLFF
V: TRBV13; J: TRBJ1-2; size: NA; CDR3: CASSSGQEPFYGYTF
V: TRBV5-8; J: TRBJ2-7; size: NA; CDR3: CASSESGVTYEQYF